This T cell receptor (beta chain) is from a study of blood T cell repertoires in COVID-19. About the research overall: Samples taken during acute and convalescent COVID-19 were collected in the United States, Italy and Spain. From T cells, B-cell-depleted T cells, or PBMCs came the material, which was cDNA or gDNA.

This clone was seen a single time. Trimming removed 6 bases from V and 1 base from J; junction bases left unmatched: 3. Germline V gene lookup returns CDR1 SGHTS and CDR2 YDEGEE. The CDR3 has 13 amino acids. Per the study methods: For nucleated cells, counts were estimated from reference gene primer amplification. Assay: immunoSEQ multiplex PCR; the TCRdb copy retains only in-frame clones and omits some. Clone size and V and J calls were adopted from that table, with D and trimming inferred from the DNA. The profile shows around 60,000 clones, under 85% of them singletons. The sequenced sample was peripheral blood. The source of this sequence is a woman at least 80 years old with acute or convalescent COVID-19. This chain links TRBV5-8 with TRBJ2-5; 7 bases match TRBD2. The chain's CDR3 is CASMGGTQETQYF. The CDR3 region has the DNA TGTGCCAGCATGGGGGGGACCCAAGAGACCCAGTACTTC.